Listed below are T cell receptor beta chains from one sample, sequenced in a study of T cells after yellow fever vaccination. TCRdb re-called the 5' RACE reads with MiXCR, one entry per CDR3 protein. The sample includes about 99,000 distinct CDR3 sequences, approximately 5.5% of them seen just once. The material sequenced was CD8+ T cells sorted from PBMCs, taken 10 days after the yellow fever booster vaccination. The receptors derive from a man between 18 and 29 years old who received the YFV17D yellow fever vaccine. Both conserved end residues are part of each CDR3. Each record gives: D gene, V gene, clone size, J gene, CDR3 protein, CDR3 DNA. A D gene is named only where the DNA matches it firmly. The listing skips clone size in some rows; elsewhere it reads once, few, many or a size class.

d_call: .; v_call: TRBV4-1; clone_size: few; j_call: TRBJ2-7; cdr3_aa: CASSQKSGAPDEQYF; cdr3_nt: TGCGCCAGCAGCCAAAAGTCCGGGGCCCCCGACGAGCAGTACTTC
d_call: .; v_call: TRBV4-1; clone_size: few; j_call: TRBJ1-6; cdr3_aa: CASSQGSGNNSPLHF; cdr3_nt: TGCGCCAGCAGCCAAGGGTCGGGGAATAATTCACCCCTCCACTTT
d_call: .; v_call: TRBV11-2; clone_size: many; j_call: TRBJ2-4; cdr3_aa: CASSFGQLAKNIQYF; cdr3_nt: TGTGCCAGCAGCTTTGGGCAGCTAGCCAAAAACATTCAGTACTTC
d_call: .; v_call: TRBV30; clone_size: .; j_call: TRBJ2-7; cdr3_aa: CAWCTGPGEQYF; cdr3_nt: TGTGCCTGGTGCACAGGGCCTGGTGAGCAGTACTTC
d_call: .; v_call: TRBV6-2/TRBV6-3; clone_size: medium-sized; j_call: TRBJ2-5; cdr3_aa: CASSDSQETQYF; cdr3_nt: TGTGCCAGCAGCGACAGTCAAGAGACCCAGTACTTC
d_call: TRBD1; v_call: TRBV11-1; clone_size: .; j_call: TRBJ2-1; cdr3_aa: CASSKGAGTGGNEQFF; cdr3_nt: TGTGCCAGCAGCAAGGGAGCCGGGACAGGGGGCAATGAGCAGTTCTTC
d_call: .; v_call: TRBV7-9; clone_size: .; j_call: TRBJ2-1; cdr3_aa: CASSPPTNNEQFF; cdr3_nt: TGTGCCAGCAGCCCCCCGACAAACAATGAGCAGTTCTTC
d_call: TRBD1; v_call: TRBV14; clone_size: .; j_call: TRBJ1-1; cdr3_aa: CASSQDYPRQGDWLNTEAFF; cdr3_nt: TGTGCCAGCAGCCAAGATTATCCCCGACAGGGGGACTGGTTGAACACTGAAGCTTTCTTT
d_call: .; v_call: TRBV7-6; clone_size: few; j_call: TRBJ2-7; cdr3_aa: CASSLERGVLYEQYF; cdr3_nt: TGTGCCAGCAGCTTAGAAAGGGGCGTTCTCTACGAGCAGTACTTC
d_call: .; v_call: TRBV27; clone_size: .; j_call: TRBJ2-1; cdr3_aa: CASILWGEQFF; cdr3_nt: TGTGCCAGCATATTGTGGGGTGAGCAGTTCTTC
d_call: .; v_call: TRBV4-3; clone_size: many; j_call: TRBJ2-1; cdr3_aa: CASSPYRGRNEQFF; cdr3_nt: TGCGCCAGCAGCCCCTATCGGGGGAGAAATGAGCAGTTCTTC
d_call: .; v_call: TRBV2; clone_size: many; j_call: TRBJ1-2; cdr3_aa: CATSYGGYDTF; cdr3_nt: TGTGCCACCTCATACGGGGGGTATGACACCTTC
d_call: .; v_call: TRBV12-3/TRBV12-4; clone_size: few; j_call: TRBJ2-1; cdr3_aa: CASSLVGGYNEQFF; cdr3_nt: TGTGCCAGCAGTTTGGTCGGGGGATACAATGAGCAGTTCTTC
d_call: .; v_call: TRBV7-9; clone_size: few; j_call: TRBJ2-7; cdr3_aa: CASSPLGGWSYEQYF; cdr3_nt: TGTGCCAGCAGCCCATTGGGGGGTTGGTCCTACGAGCAGTACTTC
d_call: .; v_call: TRBV19; clone_size: many; j_call: TRBJ1-1; cdr3_aa: CASSRKGINTEAFF; cdr3_nt: TGTGCCAGTAGCCGTAAAGGAATTAACACTGAAGCTTTCTTT
d_call: TRBD1; v_call: TRBV7-9; clone_size: .; j_call: TRBJ2-1; cdr3_aa: CASRGQGAKFGYDNEQFF; cdr3_nt: TGTGCCAGCAGGGGACAGGGGGCGAAATTCGGGTATGACAATGAGCAGTTCTTC
d_call: TRBD2; v_call: TRBV19; clone_size: few; j_call: TRBJ2-2; cdr3_aa: CASSITSGRELFF; cdr3_nt: TGTGCCAGTAGTATCACTAGCGGTCGGGAGCTGTTTTTT
d_call: TRBD2; v_call: TRBV11-2; clone_size: few; j_call: TRBJ2-5; cdr3_aa: CASSPSGEPETQYF; cdr3_nt: TGTGCCAGCAGCCCGAGCGGGGAGCCAGAGACCCAGTACTTC
d_call: .; v_call: TRBV29-1; clone_size: few; j_call: TRBJ2-1; cdr3_aa: CSVGQSYNEQFF; cdr3_nt: TGCAGCGTCGGACAGTCCTACAATGAGCAGTTCTTC
d_call: .; v_call: TRBV7-9; clone_size: few; j_call: TRBJ2-5; cdr3_aa: CASSSPGTPPGQYF; cdr3_nt: TGTGCCAGCAGCTCCCCCGGGACACCCCCAGGCCAGTACTTC
d_call: TRBD2; v_call: TRBV18; clone_size: .; j_call: TRBJ2-5; cdr3_aa: CASSPGTSGGETQYF; cdr3_nt: TGTGCCAGCTCACCGGGGACTAGCGGGGGAGAGACCCAGTACTTC
d_call: TRBD1; v_call: TRBV4-2; clone_size: few; j_call: TRBJ1-3; cdr3_aa: CASSQEAPGGAGNTIYF; cdr3_nt: TGTGCCAGCAGCCAAGAAGCCCCAGGGGGAGCCGGAAACACCATATATTTT
d_call: TRBD2; v_call: TRBV5-1; clone_size: .; j_call: TRBJ2-3; cdr3_aa: CASSLERGPDTQYF; cdr3_nt: TGCGCCAGCAGCTTGGAGCGGGGGCCAGATACGCAGTATTTT
d_call: .; v_call: TRBV5-1; clone_size: many; j_call: TRBJ2-3; cdr3_aa: CASSLAGGGTDTQYF; cdr3_nt: TGCGCCAGCAGCTTGGCCGGGGGAGGCACAGATACGCAGTATTTT
d_call: .; v_call: TRBV7-6; clone_size: few; j_call: TRBJ2-1; cdr3_aa: CASSTPGDSEPYNEQFF; cdr3_nt: TGTGCCAGCAGCACCCCAGGGGACTCTGAACCCTACAATGAGCAGTTCTTC
d_call: .; v_call: TRBV19; clone_size: few; j_call: TRBJ1-1; cdr3_aa: CASSSGPEAFF; cdr3_nt: TGTGCCAGTAGTTCAGGGCCAGAAGCTTTCTTT
d_call: .; v_call: TRBV19; clone_size: .; j_call: TRBJ2-1; cdr3_aa: CASSIRGSYNEQFF; cdr3_nt: TGTGCCAGTAGTATAAGGGGTTCCTACAATGAGCAGTTCTTC
d_call: .; v_call: TRBV5-5; clone_size: .; j_call: TRBJ2-5; cdr3_aa: CASSLMPGSAQYF; cdr3_nt: TGTGCCAGCAGCTTGATGCCGGGATCGGCCCAGTACTTC
d_call: TRBD1; v_call: TRBV7-6; clone_size: many; j_call: TRBJ1-4; cdr3_aa: CASSLGTGDEKLFF; cdr3_nt: TGTGCCAGCAGCCTCGGGACAGGAGATGAAAAACTGTTTTTT
d_call: .; v_call: TRBV12-3/TRBV12-4; clone_size: .; j_call: TRBJ2-2; cdr3_aa: CASSSPRTTANTGELFF; cdr3_nt: TGTGCCAGCAGTTCGCCCCGGACAACGGCGAACACCGGGGAGCTGTTTTTT
d_call: .; v_call: TRBV7-8; clone_size: many; j_call: TRBJ1-5; cdr3_aa: CASSLVYSNQPQHF; cdr3_nt: TGTGCCAGCAGCTTAGTGTATAGCAATCAGCCCCAGCATTTT
d_call: .; v_call: TRBV5-1; clone_size: .; j_call: TRBJ2-7; cdr3_aa: CASSLQTALTSYEQYF; cdr3_nt: TGCGCCAGCAGCTTGCAGACAGCCCTGACCTCCTACGAGCAGTACTTC
d_call: .; v_call: TRBV20-1; clone_size: medium-sized; j_call: TRBJ1-5; cdr3_aa: CSARDLPGNQPQHF; cdr3_nt: TGCAGTGCTAGAGATTTGCCGGGTAATCAGCCCCAGCATTTT
d_call: .; v_call: TRBV20-1; clone_size: .; j_call: TRBJ1-2; cdr3_aa: CSAREGTLKGYTF; cdr3_nt: TGCAGTGCTAGAGAGGGGACACTTAAGGGCTACACCTTC
d_call: .; v_call: TRBV4-1; clone_size: many; j_call: TRBJ2-3; cdr3_aa: CASSQEWTSTDTQYF; cdr3_nt: TGCGCCAGCAGCCAAGAATGGACTAGCACAGATACGCAGTATTTT
d_call: TRBD2; v_call: TRBV4-3; clone_size: many; j_call: TRBJ2-3; cdr3_aa: CASSPGGGLADTQYF; cdr3_nt: TGCGCCAGCAGCCCGGGGGGGGGGCTGGCAGATACGCAGTATTTT
d_call: TRBD2; v_call: TRBV6-6; clone_size: .; j_call: TRBJ2-5; cdr3_aa: CASSYRLAGGETQYF; cdr3_nt: TGTGCCAGCAGTTACCGGCTAGCGGGGGGCGAGACCCAGTACTTC
d_call: TRBD1; v_call: TRBV4-1; clone_size: .; j_call: TRBJ1-2; cdr3_aa: CASSQKQGIPPPSYGYTF; cdr3_nt: TGCGCCAGCAGCCAAAAACAGGGGATCCCTCCCCCGTCCTATGGCTACACCTTC
d_call: .; v_call: TRBV27; clone_size: many; j_call: TRBJ1-5; cdr3_aa: CASSLLGGQPQHF; cdr3_nt: TGTGCCAGCAGTTTATTGGGGGGGCAGCCCCAGCATTTT
d_call: .; v_call: TRBV12-3/TRBV12-4; clone_size: .; j_call: TRBJ1-1; cdr3_aa: CASRLLGPNTEAFF; cdr3_nt: TGTGCCAGCAGGTTACTGGGCCCAAACACTGAAGCTTTCTTT
d_call: TRBD1; v_call: TRBV5-1; clone_size: many; j_call: TRBJ2-1; cdr3_aa: CASSFRDREYNEQFF; cdr3_nt: TGCGCCAGCAGCTTCCGGGACAGGGAGTACAATGAGCAGTTCTTC
d_call: TRBD1; v_call: TRBV20-1; clone_size: .; j_call: TRBJ1-2; cdr3_aa: CSASQPTGDTYGYTF; cdr3_nt: TGCAGTGCTAGCCAACCCACAGGGGACACTTATGGCTACACCTTC
d_call: .; v_call: TRBV7-9; clone_size: few; j_call: TRBJ1-5; cdr3_aa: CASSLHRDTSNQPQHF; cdr3_nt: TGTGCCAGCAGCCTACACCGGGACACGAGCAATCAGCCCCAGCATTTT
d_call: .; v_call: TRBV7-2; clone_size: .; j_call: TRBJ2-3; cdr3_aa: CASSPPLRADTQYF; cdr3_nt: TGTGCCAGCAGCCCCCCCCTCAGGGCAGATACGCAGTATTTT
d_call: TRBD2; v_call: TRBV6-5; clone_size: few; j_call: TRBJ2-3; cdr3_aa: CASSYFGGSTDTQYF; cdr3_nt: TGTGCCAGCAGTTACTTCGGGGGGAGCACAGATACGCAGTATTTT
d_call: TRBD1; v_call: TRBV5-6; clone_size: few; j_call: TRBJ2-1; cdr3_aa: CASSSKDRGVNEQFF; cdr3_nt: TGTGCCAGCAGCTCAAAGGACAGGGGTGTAAATGAGCAGTTCTTC
d_call: TRBD1; v_call: TRBV7-9; clone_size: few; j_call: TRBJ1-2; cdr3_aa: CASSLAGGQATGYTF; cdr3_nt: TGTGCCAGCAGCTTAGCGGGTGGACAGGCCACTGGCTACACCTTC
d_call: TRBD2; v_call: TRBV6-5; clone_size: few; j_call: TRBJ2-3; cdr3_aa: CASSPTDPGGDTQYF; cdr3_nt: TGTGCCAGCAGTCCGACGGACCCGGGGGGAGATACGCAGTATTTT
d_call: .; v_call: TRBV5-1; clone_size: few; j_call: TRBJ1-1; cdr3_aa: CASQQTLNTEAFF; cdr3_nt: TGCGCCAGCCAACAGACGTTGAACACTGAAGCTTTCTTT
d_call: TRBD2; v_call: TRBV14; clone_size: few; j_call: TRBJ2-2; cdr3_aa: CASSFGGNGELFF; cdr3_nt: TGTGCCAGCAGCTTCGGGGGGAACGGGGAGCTGTTTTTT
d_call: .; v_call: TRBV11-3; clone_size: few; j_call: TRBJ2-1; cdr3_aa: CASSPAGAYNEQFF; cdr3_nt: TGTGCCAGCAGCCCCGCCGGGGCCTACAATGAGCAGTTCTTC
d_call: .; v_call: TRBV7-6; clone_size: few; j_call: TRBJ2-7; cdr3_aa: CASSLDGFYEQYF; cdr3_nt: TGTGCCAGCAGCTTAGACGGATTCTACGAGCAGTACTTC
d_call: .; v_call: TRBV20-1; clone_size: .; j_call: TRBJ2-3; cdr3_aa: CSASARGQSTDTQYF; cdr3_nt: TGCAGTGCTAGTGCCCGAGGACAGTCGACAGATACGCAGTATTTT